The rows below give T cell receptor beta chains drawn from one sample of a study of cytomegalovirus exposure and HLA in healthy donors. Sequencing used immunoSEQ multiplex PCR; TCRdb keeps in-frame clones, though not all of them. The table has some 150,000 clones, around 80% seen once. Sequenced sample: PBMCs. The receptors derive from a woman in her thirties or forties in good health and CMV-seropositive. Each CDR3 is given with its conserved first and last residue. Fields, in order: clone size, D gene, V gene, J gene, CDR3 protein, CDR3 DNA. D genes are given only for firm matches. Size values are once, few and many counts, or a class for expanded clones, and some rows have none.

clone_size: .; d_call: TRBD2; v_call: TRBV2; j_call: TRBJ2-3; cdr3_aa: CASRALAGITDTQYF; cdr3_nt: TGTGCCAGCAGGGCCCTAGCGGGGATAACAGATACGCAGTATTTT
clone_size: .; d_call: TRBD1; v_call: TRBV9; j_call: TRBJ2-7; cdr3_aa: CASGESRDRVLRRGYEQYF; cdr3_nt: TGTGCCAGCGGGGAATCCCGGGACAGGGTACTGAGAAGGGGCTACGAGCAGTACTTC
clone_size: .; d_call: .; v_call: TRBV9; j_call: TRBJ2-4; cdr3_aa: CASSVERGSNIQYF; cdr3_nt: TGTGCCAGCAGCGTAGAACGGGGGTCAAACATTCAGTACTTC
clone_size: .; d_call: .; v_call: TRBV2; j_call: TRBJ1-2; cdr3_aa: CASSEFGQGGGYGYTF; cdr3_nt: TGTGCCAGCAGTGAGTTTGGGCAGGGCGGCGGCTATGGCTACACCTTC
clone_size: .; d_call: TRBD1; v_call: TRBV5-1; j_call: TRBJ2-2; cdr3_aa: CASSLNRGNTGELFF; cdr3_nt: TGCGCCAGCAGCTTGAACAGGGGCAACACCGGGGAGCTGTTTTTT
clone_size: .; d_call: .; v_call: TRBV27; j_call: TRBJ2-7; cdr3_aa: CASSTIPGHPPYEQYF; cdr3_nt: TGTGCCAGCAGTACAATCCCGGGACACCCTCCCTACGAGCAGTACTTC
clone_size: few; d_call: TRBD1; v_call: TRBV4-2; j_call: TRBJ2-7; cdr3_aa: CASSQGPGTGSNEQYF; cdr3_nt: TGTGCCAGCAGCCAAGGGCCCGGGACAGGGAGCAACGAGCAGTACTTC
clone_size: .; d_call: TRBD1; v_call: TRBV10-3; j_call: TRBJ1-6; cdr3_aa: CAISVDRASNSPLHF; cdr3_nt: TGTGCCATCAGCGTAGACAGGGCCTCTAATTCACCCCTCCACTTT
clone_size: .; d_call: .; v_call: TRBV6-6; j_call: TRBJ2-7; cdr3_aa: CASKTKTPYEQYF; cdr3_nt: TGTGCCAGCAAGACTAAAACCCCCTACGAGCAGTACTTC
clone_size: .; d_call: .; v_call: TRBV6-1; j_call: TRBJ1-1; cdr3_aa: CASHVPPGGTEAFF; cdr3_nt: TGTGCCAGCCATGTCCCCCCGGGTGGCACTGAAGCTTTCTTT
clone_size: .; d_call: TRBD1; v_call: TRBV6-5; j_call: TRBJ2-7; cdr3_aa: CASRYPPGTGGEQYF; cdr3_nt: TGTGCCAGCAGGTACCCCCCCGGGACAGGGGGCGAGCAGTACTTC
clone_size: .; d_call: TRBD2; v_call: TRBV19; j_call: TRBJ2-7; cdr3_aa: CASSVGLALDYEQYF; cdr3_nt: TGTGCCAGTAGTGTGGGACTAGCGTTAGACTACGAGCAGTACTTC
clone_size: .; d_call: TRBD1; v_call: TRBV28; j_call: TRBJ1-1; cdr3_aa: CASSPQGAPEAFF; cdr3_nt: TGTGCCAGCAGTCCCCAGGGGGCCCCTGAAGCTTTCTTT
clone_size: .; d_call: TRBD2; v_call: TRBV5-8; j_call: TRBJ2-7; cdr3_aa: CASSLVGAGLAGVYEQYF; cdr3_nt: TGTGCCAGCAGCTTGGTCGGAGCCGGACTAGCGGGAGTCTACGAGCAGTACTTC
clone_size: .; d_call: .; v_call: TRBV28; j_call: TRBJ1-6; cdr3_aa: CASSLSFRTNSPLHF; cdr3_nt: TGTGCCAGCAGTTTATCGTTCAGAACCAATTCACCCCTCCACTTT
clone_size: .; d_call: .; v_call: TRBV7-8; j_call: TRBJ2-5; cdr3_aa: CASSPSGLQETQYF; cdr3_nt: TGTGCCAGCAGTCCCAGCGGGCTGCAAGAGACCCAGTACTTC
clone_size: .; d_call: .; v_call: TRBV25-1; j_call: TRBJ1-2; cdr3_aa: CASSRGQSISGYTF; cdr3_nt: TGTGCCAGCAGCCGAGGACAGTCAATCAGCGGCTACACCTTC
clone_size: once; d_call: .; v_call: TRBV27; j_call: TRBJ2-7; cdr3_aa: CASRASGQSEQYF; cdr3_nt: TGTGCCAGCAGGGCCTCGGGACAATCCGAGCAGTACTTC
clone_size: .; d_call: .; v_call: TRBV4-3; j_call: TRBJ1-4; cdr3_aa: CASSQDGGRADEKLFF; cdr3_nt: TGCGCCAGCAGCCAAGATGGGGGCAGGGCTGATGAAAAACTGTTTTTT
clone_size: .; d_call: .; v_call: TRBV11-3; j_call: TRBJ2-2; cdr3_aa: CASSLQGGKNTGELFF; cdr3_nt: TGTGCCAGCAGCTTACAGGGGGGAAAGAACACCGGGGAGCTGTTTTTT
clone_size: .; d_call: .; v_call: TRBV11-3; j_call: TRBJ2-1; cdr3_aa: CASSLVSIDEQFF; cdr3_nt: TGTGCCAGCAGCTTAGTTTCTATCGATGAGCAGTTCTTC
clone_size: .; d_call: TRBD2; v_call: TRBV10-3; j_call: TRBJ2-5; cdr3_aa: CAISESGLAGGETQYF; cdr3_nt: TGTGCCATCAGTGAGTCGGGACTAGCGGGGGGAGAGACCCAGTACTTC
clone_size: .; d_call: .; v_call: TRBV19; j_call: TRBJ1-2; cdr3_aa: CATDPGNADRGRSGYTF; cdr3_nt: TGTGCCACCGATCCAGGGAACGCGGACCGCGGGAGGAGTGGCTACACCTTC
clone_size: .; d_call: TRBD1; v_call: TRBV11-2; j_call: TRBJ1-1; cdr3_aa: CASSQAGGTEAFF; cdr3_nt: TGTGCCAGCAGTCAAGCAGGGGGCACTGAAGCTTTCTTT
clone_size: .; d_call: .; v_call: TRBV4-3; j_call: TRBJ1-1; cdr3_aa: CASSQGVRGTEAFF; cdr3_nt: TGCGCCAGCAGCCAAGGGGTGAGGGGGACTGAAGCTTTCTTT
clone_size: .; d_call: TRBD2; v_call: TRBV28; j_call: TRBJ2-1; cdr3_aa: CASSRLAGVEQFF; cdr3_nt: TGTGCCAGCAGTCGTCTAGCGGGGGTGGAGCAGTTCTTC
clone_size: .; d_call: .; v_call: TRBV29-1; j_call: TRBJ2-7; cdr3_aa: CSVELVASYEQYF; cdr3_nt: TGCAGCGTTGAACTCGTAGCGTCCTACGAGCAGTACTTC
clone_size: once; d_call: TRBD1; v_call: TRBV2; j_call: TRBJ2-5; cdr3_aa: CASSAMTGLGETQYF; cdr3_nt: TGTGCCAGCAGTGCCATGACAGGGCTGGGAGAGACCCAGTACTTC
clone_size: .; d_call: TRBD2; v_call: TRBV10-2; j_call: TRBJ2-3; cdr3_aa: CASDSGGADTQYF; cdr3_nt: TGCGCCAGCGACAGCGGGGGGGCAGATACGCAGTATTTT